The rows below give T cell receptor beta chains drawn from one sample of a study of T cell repertoires in cytomegalovirus infection. One entry per CDR3 protein, called by TCRdb with MiXCR from the reads. The table records about 570,000 distinct CDR3 sequences, 35% to 50% of them present only once. No cognate antigen is known for these TCRs. Sequences were derived from cultured PBMCs, sampled from culture after CMV antigen stimulation. These receptors came from a human donor in good health (CMV status not recorded). Some clones in this sample may be carry-over from other donors' samples. The CDR3 runs from the conserved cysteine through the conserved F or W. The D gene is left open where the match is weak. Clone size, where shown, is once, few, many, or a class for clones that have expanded.

TRBV7-8	TRBJ2-2	-	-	TGTGCCAGCAGCTTATACGGGGACGGCGGGGAGCTGTTTTTT	CASSLYGDGGELFF
TRBV7-2	TRBJ2-3	TRBD2	-	TGTGCCAGCAGCTTACAACTAGCGGTTAGCACAGATACGCAGTATTTT	CASSLQLAVSTDTQYF
TRBV18	TRBJ1-1	-	few	TGTGCCAGCTCATTATTACCCCGGGGGCCGGTCAGCTCGCACACTGAAGCTTTCTTT	CASSLLPRGPVSSHTEAFF
TRBV18	TRBJ2-3	TRBD2	-	TGTGCCAGCTCACCGGGGGCTAGCGGGGCGACAGATACGCAGTATTTT	CASSPGASGATDTQYF
TRBV19	TRBJ1-5	-	-	TGTGCCAGTAAGTTCCGGACAGATCATCAGCCCCAGCATTTT	CASKFRTDHQPQHF
TRBV7-2	TRBJ2-3	TRBD2	-	TGTGCCAGCAGCTTAGAAGCTAGCGGGGGGAGTACGCAGTATTTT	CASSLEASGGSTQYF
TRBV4-2	TRBJ1-5	-	few	TGTGCCAGCAGCCAAGGCCCAGACCAATGGGGCAATCAGCCCCAGCATTTT	CASSQGPDQWGNQPQHF
TRBV7-2	TRBJ2-3	-	few	TGTGCCAGCAGCTCCCAACTGGTTGCAGATACGCAGTATTTT	CASSSQLVADTQYF
TRBV20-1	TRBJ2-5	TRBD1	-	TGCAGTGCTAGAGTCAGGACAGGGTGGGAGACCCAGTACTTC	CSARVRTGWETQYF
TRBV28	TRBJ2-4	-	few	TGTGCCAGCAGATCGACAGCTTCCAAAAACATTCAGTACTTC	CASRSTASKNIQYF
TRBV19	TRBJ2-5	TRBD1	few	TGTGCCAGTAGTACCGGGACAGGGGGACAAGAGACCCAGTACTTC	CASSTGTGGQETQYF
TRBV24-1	TRBJ2-1	-	-	TGTGCCACCAGTGATTTGCCAGGGGCCCATGAGCAGTTCTTC	CATSDLPGAHEQFF
TRBV19	TRBJ2-1	TRBD1	-	TGTGCCACCCCAAGGGGGCAGGACTCCTACAATGAGCAGTTCTTC	CATPRGQDSYNEQFF
TRBV12-3/TRBV12-4	TRBJ2-1	TRBD2	-	TGTGCCAGCTCCCTCGGACTAGTAATCCATGAGCAGTTCTTC	CASSLGLVIHEQFF
TRBV7-9	TRBJ2-4	TRBD2	-	TGTGCCAGCAACCCCGGGACTAGCGGGTTCGGAAACAAAAACATTCAGTACTTC	CASNPGTSGFGNKNIQYF
TRBV5-1	TRBJ2-5	TRBD2	-	TGCGCCAGCAGCTTGATGGAGCTAGCGGGAGTAGGGGAGACCCAGTACTTC	CASSLMELAGVGETQYF
TRBV4-1	TRBJ2-3	-	-	TGCGCCAGCAGCCACTTAGAATACACAGATACGCAGTATTTT	CASSHLEYTDTQYF
TRBV28	TRBJ1-1	-	few	TGTGCCAGCAGTTTACCGGGGGCGATCGGGGGGCTGAAGGCTTTCTTT	CASSLPGAIGGLKAFF
TRBV6-1	TRBJ2-1	-	few	TGTGCCAGCAGTGAGAGGCCCAGTGAGCAGTTCTTC	CASSERPSEQFF
TRBV12-3/TRBV12-4	TRBJ2-3	TRBD2	few	TGTGCCAGCAGTAAACTAGCGGGGGACACAGATACGCAGTATTTT	CASSKLAGDTDTQYF
TRBV6-2/TRBV6-3	TRBJ2-5	TRBD2	-	TGTGCCAGCAGCCCCGGCACTAGCGGGGCGCACACGGACTTC	CASSPGTSGAHTDF
TRBV6-5	TRBJ2-7	-	-	TGTGCCAGCAGTTACTCCCCCCGCTACGAGCAGTACTTC	CASSYSPRYEQYF
TRBV12-3/TRBV12-4	TRBJ1-1	-	-	TGTGCCAGCAGTTTAGCGCCAGACTTCACTGAAGCTTTCTTT	CASSLAPDFTEAFF
TRBV7-2	TRBJ1-5	TRBD1	many	TGTGCCAGCAGCTTAGGTCGGGGACAGGGCCAGCCCCAGCATTTT	CASSLGRGQGQPQHF
TRBV28	TRBJ2-5	-	few	TGTGCCAGCAGTTTAGGTTTCGAGACCCAGTACTTC	CASSLGFETQYF
TRBV12-3/TRBV12-4	TRBJ2-1	TRBD2	-	TGTGCCAGCAGTTTCAGGACTAGCGGGAGGAGCTCCTACAATGAGCAGTTCTTC	CASSFRTSGRSSYNEQFF
TRBV28	TRBJ1-4	-	-	TGTGCCAGCAGCCCCATCGCGATCCTCTCAGGGGAAAAACTGTTTTTT	CASSPIAILSGEKLFF
TRBV7-2	TRBJ2-5	-	many	TGTGCCAGCAGCTTACAAACTCGGAGGGAGACCCAGTACTTC	CASSLQTRRETQYF
TRBV4-1	TRBJ2-5	-	-	TGCGCCAGCAGCCCCCAACTAGGTTGGGAGACCCAGTACTTC	CASSPQLGWETQYF
TRBV10-3	TRBJ2-7	TRBD1	-	TGTGCCATCAGCCTACAAGGACAGGGCGCCTACGAGCAGTACTTC	CAISLQGQGAYEQYF
TRBV12-3/TRBV12-4	TRBJ2-5	-	few	TGTGCCAGCAGTTTTCGCCAAGAGACCCAGTACTTC	CASSFRQETQYF
TRBV6-1	TRBJ2-4	-	-	TGTGCCAGCAGTGAATCCGACACTTACAAAAACATTCAGTACTTC	CASSESDTYKNIQYF
TRBV2	TRBJ2-5	TRBD2	-	TGTGCCAGCAGTGAGAGCGGGGCCGCGACCCAGTACTTC	CASSESGAATQYF